This T cell receptor (beta chain) is drawn from a study of patients and donors after allogeneic stem cell transplantation. CDR3 size: 14 residues. Trimming cost V 6 bases and J 5 bases; bases outside gene matches: 5. Germline V lookup: CDR1 SGHAT, CDR2 FQNNGV. TCRdb re-called the RT-PCR reads through MiXCR, storing one row per CDR3 protein. The data show roughly 880,000 distinct CDR3 sequences, with approximately 19% seen just once and around 6% held by the top ten. This sequence was found in a human donor who was either an allogeneic HSCT recipient or a stem cell or donor lymphocyte infusion donor (not recorded which). It is not recorded whose cells these are; they may come from a transplant donor. The V gene is TRBV11-2, the J gene TRBJ2-4; 9 positions agree with TRBD1. The specimen sequenced was blood, either unsorted or a sorted T cell fraction (not recorded which). Here the CDR3 DNA reads TGTGCCAGCAGATCCGGGACAGGGCAAAACATTCAGTACTTC. This codes for CASRSGTGQNIQYF.